Listed below are T cell receptor beta chains from one sample, sequenced in a study of blood T cell repertoires in COVID-19. Repertoires were generated with immunoSEQ multiplex PCR, while TCRdb's copy carries only in-frame clones and drops some. The data show about 58,000 clones, with 90% seen just once and 13% held by the top ten. Sequences were obtained from peripheral blood. Receptors originate from a man in his fifties or sixties with active COVID-19. Both conserved end residues are part of each CDR3. The order of the fields is J gene, V gene, D gene, clone size, CDR3 DNA, CDR3 protein. The D gene is left open where the match is weak. Part of the rows lack a size; the others show once, few, many or a class for expanded clones.

J: TRBJ1-6
V: TRBV3-1/TRBV3-2
D: TRBD1
size: -
DNA: TGTGCCAGCAGCCAAATGGGACAGTTAAATTCACCCCTCCACTTT
CDR3: CASSQMGQLNSPLHF

J: TRBJ1-2
V: TRBV11-1
D: TRBD1
size: -
DNA: TGTGCCAGCAGCACAACAGGGGCTAATGGCTACACCTTC
CDR3: CASSTTGANGYTF

J: TRBJ1-5
V: TRBV29-1
D: -
size: -
DNA: TGCAGCGTTGTATACGGAGTTAATCAGCCCCAGCATTTT
CDR3: CSVVYGVNQPQHF

J: TRBJ2-7
V: TRBV5-1
D: TRBD2
size: -
DNA: TGCGCCAGCAGCTTGGTTGGGACTAAAAGCTACGAGCAGTACTTC
CDR3: CASSLVGTKSYEQYF

J: TRBJ1-4
V: TRBV7-2
D: -
size: -
DNA: TGTGCCAGCAGCCCAGGGGTAGAGGTTCGGGAAAAACTGTTTTTT
CDR3: CASSPGVEVREKLFF

J: TRBJ2-2
V: TRBV6-5
D: TRBD2
size: once
DNA: TGTGCCAGCAGTTACTCCCCTAGCGGGAGAGGCGGGGAGCTGTTTTTT
CDR3: CASSYSPSGRGGELFF

J: TRBJ2-3
V: TRBV27
D: -
size: -
DNA: TGTGCCAGCAGTTTACTCACAGATACGCAGTATTTT
CDR3: CASSLLTDTQYF

J: TRBJ1-5
V: TRBV5-3
D: TRBD1
size: -
DNA: TGTGCCAGAAGCTTCGGTGAGACAGGGAATCCTCAGCCCCAGCATTTT
CDR3: CARSFGETGNPQPQHF

J: TRBJ2-2
V: TRBV7-8
D: -
size: -
DNA: TGTGCCAGCAGGGATCTAGGCCAAGGGGAGCTGTTTTTT
CDR3: CASRDLGQGELFF

J: TRBJ1-3
V: TRBV9
D: -
size: -
DNA: TGTGCCAGCAGCGCAGACCGCGGGGGAAACACCATATATTTT
CDR3: CASSADRGGNTIYF

J: TRBJ1-2
V: TRBV5-4
D: TRBD1
size: -
DNA: TGTGCCAGCAGCCAGGGAGATCGGACAGGGGGAGGATATGGCTACACCTTC
CDR3: CASSQGDRTGGGYGYTF

J: TRBJ1-3
V: TRBV30
D: -
size: -
DNA: TGTGCCTGGACGAGAAGGGGCACCATATATTTT
CDR3: CAWTRRGTIYF

J: TRBJ2-1
V: TRBV2
D: -
size: -
DNA: TGTGCCACCTCCCGAGAAGGGGTCAGGGACAATGAGCAGTTCTTC
CDR3: CATSREGVRDNEQFF

J: TRBJ2-1
V: TRBV3-1/TRBV3-2
D: -
size: -
DNA: TGTGCCAGCAGCCAAGGGCGGGGACCCTACAATGAGCAGTTCTTC
CDR3: CASSQGRGPYNEQFF

J: TRBJ1-5
V: TRBV28
D: TRBD1
size: once
DNA: TGTGCCAGCAGGGGAACAGGGGTGGAGCGACAGCCCCAGCATTTT
CDR3: CASRGTGVERQPQHF

J: TRBJ1-1
V: TRBV6-5
D: -
size: -
DNA: TGTGCCAGCAGGGCCCCAGGCGTCACTGAAGCTTTCTTT
CDR3: CASRAPGVTEAFF

J: TRBJ2-1
V: TRBV6-6
D: -
size: -
DNA: TGTGCCAGCAGTTACGATCCTACCCACTCCTACAATGAGCAGTTCTTC
CDR3: CASSYDPTHSYNEQFF

J: TRBJ1-6
V: TRBV5-6
D: TRBD1
size: once
DNA: TGTGCCAGCAGCCATACGGGACAGTACCCCTCACCCCTCCACTTT
CDR3: CASSHTGQYPSPLHF

J: TRBJ2-6
V: TRBV9
D: -
size: -
DNA: TGTGCCAGCAGCGTGAGGCGAGGGTCTGGGGCCAACGTCCTGACTTTC
CDR3: CASSVRRGSGANVLTF